This T cell receptor beta chain was sequenced for a study of blood T cell repertoires in COVID-19. Assignments of participants to cohorts depended upon their own reported clinical history. The repertoire was sequenced with immunoSEQ multiplex PCR; TCRdb's copy has only in-frame clones and lacks some. Of 270,000 or so clones in the sample, 80% to 90% are singletons; the top ten hold over 3.5%. A remark on this clone: Sequence at one end of the junction differs from germline and may be a read error.

This TCR was recovered from a woman aged 25 to 39 with acute COVID-19. Sample: PBMCs or T cells enriched from blood (not recorded which).

The CDR3 reads CASTAGASNNEQFF. The CDR3 DNA follows: TGTGCCAGCACCGCGGGAGCCTCCAACAATGAGCAGTTCTTC. V usage is TRBV2 and J usage is TRBJ2-1; 7 bases fit TRBD2. The germline V gene has CDR1 SNHLY and CDR2 FYNNEI. CDR3 length: 14 residues. The variable domain in full, completed from reference TRBV2 and TRBJ2-1, reads EPEVTQTPSHQVTQMGQEVILRCVPISNHLYFYWYRQILGQKVEFLVSFYNNEISEKSEIFDDQFSVERPDGSNFTLKIRSTKLEDSAMYFCASTAGASNNEQFFGPGTRLTVL.